Sequencing of this T cell receptor beta chain was carried out in a study of regulatory T cells in long-lasting Graves disease. This clonotype was counted a few times. The sample's time point: newly diagnosed GD, antithyroid drugs for less than 3 months. With RNA extracted from PBMCs as input, the TCR library was made. Patients came through an endocrinology department, and that department was in Xi'an, China. Germline V gene data show CDR1 as SGDLS and CDR2 as YYNGEE. Trimming took off 6 bases at V and 7 bases at J, with 20 bases between the two ends. This CDR3 region has 14 residues. Arm-PCR of CDR3 regions and iRepertoire HTBI primers were the basis on which TCR beta libraries were built. Via MiXCR, TCRdb re-called the multiplex PCR reads, giving one row per CDR3 protein. The table records approximately 400,000 distinct CDR3 sequences, about 16% of them present only once. The same data also went into a second study, on T cells in Graves' hyperthyroidism and ophthalmopathy. From that report: RT-PCR in the first round (using the HTBI primer set) targeted the TCR CDR3.

The sequence was obtained from a woman aged 25 to 39 with Graves disease. This material consisted of peripheral blood mononuclear cells (PBMCs), taken at new diagnosis, from a patient treated with antithyroid drugs. The V and J genes are TRBV9 and TRBJ2-7, with D tentatively TRBD1 (6 bases). CDR3 region: CASNSPGQGREQYF. CDR3 DNA sequence: TGTGCCAGCAACTCTCCGGGACAAGGGCGGGAGCAGTACTTC.